Presented here are 30 T cell receptor beta chains from one specimen sequenced in a study of control samples from healthy donors and cancer patients. Here immunoSEQ multiplex PCR was the method, and the copy in TCRdb shows in-frame clones only, minus some. Among about 94,000 clones listed, about nine tenths were seen once. The sequenced sample was blood. These receptor sequences come from a woman aged 18-29 years in good health.

The chain recombines TRBV3-1 (or the pseudogene TRBV3-2) with TRBJ1-2, with D hard to call. The CDR3 covers 13 residues. CDR1 LGHDT and CDR2 YNNKEL come from the germline V gene (reference sequence). V gave up 1 base and J gave up 4 bases, with 7 bases separating them. The CDR3 DNA reads TGTGCCAGCAGCCAAGCCAGGTTCTATGGCTACACCTTC. Translated: CASSQARFYGYTF.

The chain links TRBV7-9 to TRBJ2-1; 10 nucleotides agree with TRBD2. The V gene's germline CDR1 is SEHNR and CDR2 FQNEAQ (reference sequence). This CDR3 contains 18 residues. J lost 4 bases, V lost 5 bases, and 14 bases had no gene match. CDR3 nucleotides: TGTGCCAGCAGCCCCAAAGAATATAGCGGGGGGATTTACAATGAGCAGTTCTTC. The encoded protein is CASSPKEYSGGIYNEQFF.

The chain employs TRBV12-3 or TRBV12-4 and TRBJ2-2, with unresolved D. V gave up 5 bases and J gave up 6 bases, with 10 bases separating them. This CDR3 contains 13 residues. CDR3: CASSHNTAGELFF. CDR3 coding DNA: TGTGCCAGCAGTCACAACACGGCCGGGGAGCTGTTTTTT.

The rearrangement links TRBV5-4 to TRBJ2-7; D gene uncertain. Germline CDR1 and CDR2: SGHNT and YYREEE (reference sequence). CDR3 length equals 11 residues. Trimming stripped 5 bases from V and 2 bases from J, with 5 bases between. The CDR3 DNA is TGTGCCAGCAGTAACACCTACGAGCAGTACTTC. Translation gives CASSNTYEQYF.

As concerns this clone: Other DNA variants within this sample encode the same CDR3. V is TRBV3-1 (or the pseudogene TRBV3-2) and J is TRBJ1-2, with no clear D. The CDR3 covers 14 residues. The germline gives CDR1 LGHDT, CDR2 YNNKEL (reference sequence). Trimming pared 0 bases from V and 5 bases from J, leaving 10 bases between. The CDR3 nucleotides are TGTGCCAGCAGCCAAGATCTGGGTTCGTATGGCTACACCTTC. Its translation is CASSQDLGSYGYTF.

The genes are TRBV29-1 and TRBJ2-7; D is unresolved. Trimming shortened V by 0 bases and J by 0 bases, and 9 bases separated the two germline ends. The CDR3 is made up of 14 amino acids. Germline CDR1 and CDR2: SQVTM and ANQGSEA. CDR3 residues: CSVEDQPTSYEQYF. The CDR3 DNA reads as TGCAGCGTTGAAGATCAACCGACCTCCTACGAGCAGTACTTC.

This rearrangement joins TRBV6-6 to TRBJ2-2; D is perhaps TRBD2 (6 bases). Trimming stripped 6 bases from V and 0 bases from J, with 11 bases between. Germline CDR1 is MNHNY and CDR2 is SVGAGI (reference sequence). The length of the CDR3 is 15 residues. CDR3 nucleotides: TGTGCCAGCAGCTCGGGGGTCTCGAACACCGGGGAGCTGTTTTTT. Translated: CASSSGVSNTGELFF.

J is TRBJ1-1 and V is TRBV20-1; D call uncertain. The CDR3 extends over 10 amino acids. V was pared by 6 bases and J by 8 bases, with 10 bases between. Germline V gene sequence: CDR1 DFQATT, CDR2 SNEGSKA (reference sequence). The CDR3 spells CSALPREAFF. The CDR3 DNA follows: TGCAGTGCACTGCCTAGGGAAGCTTTCTTT.

This clone came up a few times. The rearrangement uses TRBV7-2 and TRBJ2-7; 7 positions agree with TRBD2. The V segment lost 4 bases and the J segment 4 bases; nucleotides outside the gene matches: 10. Germline V lookup: CDR1 SGHTA, CDR2 FQGNSA. The CDR3 runs 15 residues. DNA of the CDR3: TGTGCCAGCAGCTCTGGATCCCTGGGGGGGTACGAGCAGTACTTC. Translating it yields CASSSGSLGGYEQYF. Full variable domain (remainder filled in from reference TRBV7-2 and TRBJ2-7): GAGVSQSPSNKVTEKGKDVELRCDPISGHTALYWYRQSLGQGLEFLIYFQGNSAPDKSGLPSDRFSAERTGGSVSTLTIQRTQQEDSAVYLCASSSGSLGGYEQYFGPGTRLTVT.

CDR3 sequence reads: CASSLSSGGNGYTF. In DNA form, the CDR3 reads TGTGCCAGCAGCTTGAGTTCTGGGGGTAATGGCTACACCTTC. The chain joins TRBV5-4 to TRBJ1-2, with D possibly TRBD1 on 5 matching bases. V gave up 1 base and J gave up 6 bases, with 13 bases separating them. Germline V gene lookup returns CDR1 SGHNT and CDR2 YYREEE (reference sequence). CDR3 length: 14 amino acids.

The chain combines TRBV27 with TRBJ1-2; D may be TRBD1 (5 bases). CDR1 and CDR2 from the germline V gene are MNHEY and SMNVEV (reference sequence). V gave up 3 bases and J gave up 6 bases, with 11 bases separating them. CDR3 length: 13 residues. DNA of the CDR3: TGTGCCAGCAGTTTTAAGGGGTACGATGGCTACACCTTC. Its protein product is CASSFKGYDGYTF.

The CDR3 DNA sequence: TGTGCCAGCAGCTCGCAGGGCTCTAGGGGCTACACCTTC. Its protein product is CASSSQGSRGYTF. The chain uses TRBV5-4 and TRBJ1-2; perhaps TRBD1 as D (5 bases). The CDR3 loop spans 13 amino acids. Germline assignment: CDR1 SGHNT and CDR2 YYREEE (reference sequence). Trimming shortened V by 3 bases and J by 8 bases, and 14 bases separated the two germline ends.

This clone was detected once. The genes are TRBV11-2 and TRBJ1-2; weak D call: TRBD1 (5 bases). CDR1 is SGHAT, CDR2 FQNNGV, per germline. V was shortened by 0 bases and J by 4 bases, with 12 bases between the two germline ends. This CDR3 is built from 15 residues. The CDR3 here is CASSLDRDVSYGYTF. The CDR3 coding sequence is TGTGCCAGCAGCTTAGACAGGGATGTAAGCTATGGCTACACCTTC. Full variable domain (outside the CDR3, taken from reference TRBV11-2 and TRBJ1-2): EAGVAQSPRYKIIEKRQSVAFWCNPISGHATLYWYQQILGQGPKLLIQFQNNGVVDDSQLPKDRFSAERLKGVDSTLKIQPAKLEDSAVYLCASSLDRDVSYGYTFGSGTRLTVV.

V usage is TRBV11-2 and J usage is TRBJ2-7; weak D call: TRBD1 (6 bases). In germline, CDR1 is SGHAT, CDR2 FQNNGV. Trimming shortened V by 2 bases and J by 2 bases, and 13 bases separated the two germline ends. The CDR3 contains 15 residues. In DNA, the CDR3 is TGTGCCAGCAGCTTATTCCTCGGACAGACCTACGAGCAGTACTTC. Translation gives CASSLFLGQTYEQYF.

V is TRBV7-9 and J is TRBJ1-3; D not resolved. This CDR3 contains 15 residues. V shed 3 bases and J shed 1 base, with 10 bases lying between them. Germline V gene sequence: CDR1 SEHNR, CDR2 FQNEAQ (reference sequence). DNA for the CDR3: TGTGCCAGCAGCTTCGATTTGGGGTCTGGAAACACCATATATTTT. This sequence encodes CASSFDLGSGNTIYF.

This clone rates as medium-sized. V is TRBV11-2 and J is TRBJ2-1; D gene unclear. The CDR3 contains 12 residues. CDR1 SGHAT and CDR2 FQNNGV come from the germline V gene. V lost 8 bases to trimming and J lost 2 bases, with 7 bases between them. The DNA of the CDR3 is TGTGCCAGCTTAGGGCCCTACAATGAGCAGTTCTTC. Translated: CASLGPYNEQFF.

This chain joins TRBV19 and TRBJ2-7, with D tentatively TRBD1 (6 bases). Deletions cut 6 bases from V and 2 bases from J, with 14 bases between. CDR3 length: 14 amino acids. Germline V gene data show CDR1 as LNHDA and CDR2 as SQIVND (reference sequence). CDR3 protein: CASSIAQGTYEQYF. The CDR3 DNA follows: TGTGCCAGTAGCATTGCACAGGGCACCTACGAGCAGTACTTC.

V and J are TRBV13 and TRBJ1-1; D not certain. Germline values: CDR1 PRHDT, CDR2 FYEKMQ (reference sequence). V lost 5 bases, J lost 5 bases, and 15 bases lay in between. The CDR3 is made up of 14 amino acids. The CDR3 protein is CASSLKGGRTEAFF. For the CDR3, the DNA is TGTGCCAGCAGCCTCAAGGGTGGGAGGACTGAAGCTTTCTTT.

The rearrangement uses TRBV19 and TRBJ2-7, with TRBD1 as a possible D gene (5 bases). Per the germline V gene, CDR1 is LNHDA and CDR2 is SQIVND (reference sequence). This CDR3 is 13 amino acids long. Trimming took 6 bases from V and 0 from J, leaving 9 bases between them. CDR3 in DNA: TGTGCCAGTAGACAGGCCTCCTCCTACGAGCAGTACTTC. This gives the protein CASRQASSYEQYF.

The chain employs TRBV18 and TRBJ2-1; TRBD2 agrees at 8 bases. Germline V gives CDR1 KGHSH, CDR2 LQKENI. V was clipped by 3 bases and J by 0 bases; unmatched bases: 1. The CDR3 covers 15 residues. The CDR3, as DNA: TGTGCCAGCTCACCCGGGGGGGCCTCCTACAATGAGCAGTTCTTC. This translates into CASSPGGASYNEQFF.

This chain uses TRBV2 with TRBJ2-7; 11 bases line up with TRBD2. V trimming: 3 bases; J trimming: 0 bases; junction bases outside the gene matches: 1. The germline V gene encodes CDR1 SNHLY and CDR2 FYNNEI. The CDR3 sequence is 15 residues long. The CDR3 loop reads CASSDLAGGSYEQYF. The CDR3 coding sequence is TGTGCCAGCAGTGACCTAGCGGGGGGCTCCTACGAGCAGTACTTC.

This chain links TRBV5-1 with TRBJ2-7; 9 bases match TRBD1. Germline values: CDR1 SGHRS, CDR2 YFSETQ. The CDR3 is 17 residues long. V lost 4 bases, J lost 7 bases, and 18 bases stayed unmatched. CDR3 loop: CASSLLPGQGKTGEQYF. The CDR3 DNA is TGCGCCAGCAGCCTCCTACCGGGACAGGGAAAGACGGGAGAGCAGTACTTC.

V usage is TRBV5-1 and J usage is TRBJ1-1, with D perhaps matching TRBD1 (5 bases). Germline V gene lookup returns CDR1 SGHRS and CDR2 YFSETQ. V lost 0 bases and J 5 bases, leaving 11 bases between the germline ends. CDR3 length: 14 amino acids. Written as DNA, the CDR3 is TGCGCCAGCAGCTTGGGACAGCCGGGGACTGAAGCTTTCTTT. This encodes CASSLGQPGTEAFF. The variable domain in full, completed from reference TRBV5-1 and TRBJ1-1, reads KAGVTQTPRYLIKTRGQQVTLSCSPISGHRSVSWYQQTPGQGLQFLFEYFSETQRNKGNFPGRFSGRQFSNSRSEMNVSTLELGDSALYLCASSLGQPGTEAFFGQGTRLTVV.

The chain has TRBV11-2 and TRBJ1-2; 7 bases map to TRBD1. The CDR3 extends over 15 amino acids. Germline V lookup: CDR1 SGHAT, CDR2 FQNNGV. V shed 4 bases, J shed 5 bases, and the junction held 10 bases outside the gene matches. The CDR3 spells CASSSGDRALYGYTF. The CDR3 DNA is TGTGCCAGCAGCTCAGGCGACAGGGCTTTGTATGGCTACACCTTC.

The genes are TRBV9 and TRBJ1-4; D gene uncertain. The germline V gene has CDR1 SGDLS and CDR2 YYNGEE. This CDR3 comprises 13 residues. V was trimmed by 1 base and J by 3 bases, leaving 4 bases between them. The CDR3 spells CASSVTANEKLFF. Written as DNA, the CDR3 is TGTGCCAGCAGCGTAACAGCTAATGAAAAACTGTTTTTT.

The chain is built from TRBV6-5 and TRBJ2-7; 9 nucleotides match TRBD1. The CDR3 consists of 12 residues. The ends lost 11 bases at V and 2 bases at J; junction bases unmatched: 4. The V gene's germline CDR1 is MNHEY and CDR2 SVGAGI. CDR3 DNA sequence: TGTGCCTCACGGGACAGGGCCTACGAGCAGTACTTC. Translation: CASRDRAYEQYF.

This clone was seen more than once but under ten times. CDR3 DNA sequence: TGTGCCAGCTCAGCTTGGACTACCGGCTCCTACGAGCAGTACTTC. Translating it yields CASSAWTTGSYEQYF. This sequence joins TRBV18 and TRBJ2-7; the D gene is possibly TRBD2 (6 bases). The CDR3 consists of 15 residues. Germline V gives CDR1 KGHSH, CDR2 LQKENI. V was trimmed by 5 bases and J by 0 bases, leaving 14 bases between them.

This clone was observed a handful of times. This same CDR3 is encoded by further DNA sequences in the sample. J is TRBJ1-5 and V is TRBV18; unclear D gene. Germline values: CDR1 KGHSH, CDR2 LQKENI. The CDR3 spans 12 residues. Deletions cut 3 bases from V and 4 bases from J, with 4 bases between. In DNA form, the CDR3 reads TGTGCCAGCTCACCGGATAATCAGCCCCAGCATTTT. This gives the protein CASSPDNQPQHF.

The chain links TRBV10-3 to TRBJ2-7, with TRBD1 identical over 10 bases. This CDR3 is built from 14 residues. The trim removed 6 bases at V and 3 bases at J, leaving 5 bases unmatched. CDR1 and CDR2 from the germline V gene are ENHRY and SYGVKD. This CDR3 reads CAISSTGGLYEQYF. The CDR3 bases are TGTGCCATCAGCTCGACAGGGGGCCTCTACGAGCAGTACTTC.

The chain recombines TRBV6-6 with TRBJ2-2, with D uncertain. CDR1 and CDR2 from the germline V gene are MNHNY and SVGAGI (reference sequence). This CDR3 has 11 amino acids. Trimming left V 8 bases short and J 6 bases short, with 7 bases between. The CDR3 DNA follows: TGTGCCAGCCAGTCCCCCGGGGAGCTGTTTTTT. Translation gives CASQSPGELFF.